This passage covers 6 T cell receptor beta chains from one sample sequenced in a study of cytomegalovirus exposure and HLA in healthy donors. A multiplex PCR was run with 60 Vbeta primers and 13 Jbeta primers. Sequencing used immunoSEQ multiplex PCR; TCRdb keeps in-frame clones, though not all of them. The sample has 120,000 to 150,000 clones, around 84% seen once. Material for sequencing was PBMCs. The source of these receptors is a boy between 2 and 10 years old in good health and CMV-seronegative.

This clone was picked up one time. The V call is TRBV5-4, the J call TRBJ2-2, with D maybe TRBD2 (7 bases). CDR1 is SGHNT and CDR2 is YYREEE in the germline V gene (reference sequence). This CDR3 is 15 amino acids long. V was shortened by 6 bases and J by 2 bases, with 14 bases between the two germline ends. The CDR3 loop reads CASTPGGTNTGELFF. Here the CDR3 DNA reads TGTGCCAGCACCCCGGGGGGCACAAACACCGGGGAGCTGTTTTTT.

This clone showed up just a few times. This chain uses TRBV9 with TRBJ2-3; D may be TRBD2 (6 bases). The V and J ends lost 4 bases and 0 bases respectively, with 18 bases between them. This CDR3 has 17 amino acids. The V gene's germline CDR1 is SGDLS and CDR2 YYNGEE. The CDR3 DNA reads as TGTGCCAGCAGCCTCCCCCGGGACTTCCCTAGCACAGATACGCAGTATTTT. Translating it yields CASSLPRDFPSTDTQYF.

The chain recombines TRBV6-5 with TRBJ2-1; D gene uncertain. Germline V CDR1 and CDR2: MNHEY, SVGAGI. The CDR3 is made up of 15 amino acids. Trimming stripped 0 bases from V and 3 bases from J, with 9 bases between. The CDR3 sequence is CASSYSGTYYNEQFF. CDR3 bases: TGTGCCAGCAGTTACTCGGGCACCTACTACAATGAGCAGTTCTTC.

This chain joins TRBV6-5 and TRBJ2-1; D not certain. Germline lookup yields CDR1 MNHEY and CDR2 SVGAGI. CDR3 length: 12 amino acids. Between the trimmed V and J ends, which lost 6 bases and 3 bases, there was a span of 6 bases. CDR3 in amino acids: CASSLDYNEQFF. DNA for the CDR3: TGTGCCAGCAGCCTAGACTACAATGAGCAGTTCTTC.

This clone was counted only a few times. The rearrangement joins TRBV2 to TRBJ2-7, with D perhaps matching TRBD1 (6 bases). CDR1 is SNHLY and CDR2 is FYNNEI in the germline V gene. With 6 bases removed from V and 4 bases from J, the gap between germline ends came to 10 bases. The CDR3 covers 12 residues. CDR3 loop: CASRLQGYEQYF. Here the CDR3 DNA reads TGTGCCAGCAGATTACAGGGATACGAGCAGTACTTC.

V is TRBV5-4 and J is TRBJ2-1; D may be TRBD1 (7 bases). The germline V and J ends were trimmed by 4 bases and 10 bases, with 12 bases remaining between them. The CDR3 loop spans 12 amino acids. Germline CDR1 and CDR2: SGHNT and YYREEE (reference sequence). The CDR3 here is CASSLPGGEQFF. The DNA of the CDR3 is TGTGCCAGCAGCCTCCCAGGGGGGGAGCAGTTCTTC.